This T cell receptor (beta chain) was documented in a study of blood T cells in healthy people across ages. This clonotype was seen many times. It was with a sample-barcoded 5' primer and a J-beta primer mix that a second PCR of roughly 7 to 12 cycles was run. A tag from a template-switch adaptor with 12 random nucleotides marked each cDNA molecule. TCRdb redid the calling of the 5' RACE reads with MiXCR, one entry per CDR3 protein. The repertoire consists of over 1,200,000 distinct CDR3 sequences, with approximately 59% occurring once and the leading ten covering over 5.5%. The CDR3 is made up of 13 amino acids. Looked up from germline, CDR1 is SGHTA and CDR2 is FQGNSA. Trimming pared 5 bases from V and 3 bases from J, leaving 11 bases between.

The sequence derives from a man between 18 and 35 years old in good health. The chain has TRBV7-2 and TRBJ2-7; D unresolved. What was sequenced was blood. CDR3 DNA: TGTGCCAGCAGCCCCGATGGTTTCTACGAGCAGTACTTC. It encodes CASSPDGFYEQYF.